This entry describes one T cell receptor (beta chain). No cognate antigen has been identified for it. No qualities accompany the bases; no much larger clone lies one base away. RNA was extracted with the RNeasy kit and about 0.5 to 1 ug was reverse transcribed using random hexamers. The immunoSEQ multiplex PCR assay, which covers 54 Vbeta and 13 Jbeta segments, was used to amplify TCR beta CDR3 regions. PCR amplification bias was corrected by using a synthetic template baseline for primer optimization and computational correction. In the original analysis: Only productive sequences were kept, with reads annotated to V, D and J genes according to IMGT and analyzed in immunoSEQ Analyzer. Clonality was calculated as one minus the Shannon entropy normalized by log2 of the number of productive unique sequences. For each patient and control, public and private clones were evaluated among the 100 most prevalent clones. Clones were defined as Susac-specific if absent from the healthy and MS cohorts, from 1052 published viral clones and from other ImmuneACCESS disease sequences. Clones were called with MiXCR by TCRdb after fastp trimmed the public reads at Q25, and only in-frame beta chains were retained. Each entry merges the rows of one CDR3 protein and shows their most common DNA and genes. The V and J calls shown here were made by TCRdb, not taken from the authors' results. A total of more than 95,000 distinct CDR3 sequences appear in this sample, 85% to 95% of them only once. Roughly 0.094% of the sample is taken by the ten largest.

The sample belongs to a study of CD8 T cells in Susac syndrome (dated by TCRdb to between 2017 and 2020). With regard to the full study: Whether CD8+ T cell activation and differentiation in Susac syndrome was antigen driven was tested using repertoire sequencing. Broad study findings and their caveats: The TCR sequencing and HLA analysis was acknowledged to have included a relatively small number of individuals.

Cut back by 6 bases and 0 bases, the V and J ends lie 12 bases apart. CDR1 and CDR2, per the germline V gene (reference sequence), are LGHDT and YNNKEL. Reading from cysteine to phenylalanine, the CDR3 counts 16 amino acids. Solely the CDR3 DNA is kept, with 48 bases framed from the first base. Peripheral blood CD8+ and CD4+ T cells from healthy donors, Susac syndrome patients and multiple sclerosis patients were profiled using high-throughput TCR beta sequencing. Treatment-naive patients with stable or active relapsing-remitting disease fulfilling revised McDonald criteria were used as multiple sclerosis controls. CD8+ TEMRA cells were enriched by FACS, while bulk CD8+ and CD4+ T cells were purified by magnetic negative isolation. Blood was collected in EDTA tubes and processed within 24 hours, with PBMCs isolated through density gradient centrifugation. PBMCs intended for TCR sequencing were frozen in liquid nitrogen and were later thawed in a 37 degrees C water bath. A purity of at least 90% was achieved for sorted or isolated CD4+, CD8+ and CD8+ TEMRA cells.

This sequence originates from a human donor with multiple sclerosis. Sequenced: CD4+ T cells from PBMCs. Recombination joined TRBV3-1 with TRBJ1-6; the D gene remains uncertain. This receptor has the CDR3 CASRLATVSYNSPLHF. In nucleotide form, the sequence is TGTGCCAGCAGGTTGGCCACGGTCTCCTATAATTCACCCCTCCACTTT.